One TCR beta chain is described in this entry. The CDR3 runs 16 residues. Unmatched junction bases numbered 11, after V lost 5 bases and J lost 1 base. The germline CDR1 and CDR2 sequences are LGHDT and YNNKEL (reference sequence). For the second PCR, which ran for roughly 6 to 12 cycles, a sample-barcoded 5' primer and a J-beta primer mix were used. TCRdb redid the calling of the 5' RACE reads with MiXCR, one entry per CDR3 protein. This sample has about 1,400,000 distinct CDR3 sequences, with about 40% found just once. The entry originates in a study of blood T cells in healthy people across ages. This receptor was identified in a woman younger than 30 in good health. Input material: blood. The V gene is TRBV3-1, the J gene TRBJ2-7, with 7 bases fitting TRBD1. CDR3: CASSALGGKNSYEQYF. Here the CDR3 DNA reads TGTGCCAGCAGCGCCCTAGGGGGCAAGAATTCCTACGAGCAGTACTTC.